These 28 T cell receptor beta chains were sequenced from one sample in a study of T-cell memory formation after mild COVID-19. TCRdb called the 5' RACE reads again in MiXCR, with one record for every CDR3 protein. The sample yields hundreds of thousands of distinct CDR3 sequences, approximately 21% seen once. Sample: PBMCs or a T cell subset sorted from them (not recorded which). All receptors derive from an adult woman who had mild COVID-19 (a few samples of this study predate the infection). Cell type and time point are not known.

This chain uses TRBV6-4 with TRBJ2-3; D is unresolved. The V and J ends lost 3 bases and 1 base respectively, with 11 bases between them. The CDR3 covers 15 residues. The germline gives CDR1 MRHNA, CDR2 SNTAGT. The CDR3 region is CASSEGFGGTDTQYF. DNA of the CDR3: TGTGCCAGCAGTGAGGGCTTTGGCGGCACAGATACGCAGTATTTT.

The V and J genes are TRBV6-1 and TRBJ2-7; 7 bases align to TRBD1. CDR1 MNHNS and CDR2 SASEGT come from the germline V gene. The CDR3 is made up of 13 amino acids. With V trimmed by 4 bases and J by 6 bases, 6 bases remained unmatched. The CDR3 reads CASSALGDSEQYF. In nucleotides, the CDR3 is TGTGCCAGCAGTGCCCTTGGGGACAGCGAGCAGTACTTC.

This clonotype was detected once. The V gene is TRBV7-2, the J gene TRBJ1-5; D might be TRBD1 (6 bases). V dropped 3 bases and J dropped 6 bases, with 12 bases sitting between them. Germline V lookup: CDR1 SGHTA, CDR2 FQGNSA. The CDR3 is 14 residues long. CDR3 residues: CASSFSGRGQPQHF. CDR3 coding DNA: TGTGCCAGCAGCTTTTCAGGCAGGGGTCAGCCCCAGCATTTT.

J is TRBJ2-5 and V is TRBV7-9; D is ambiguous. V lost 2 bases and J 1 base, leaving 11 bases between the germline ends. Germline values: CDR1 SEHNR, CDR2 FQNEAQ (reference sequence). This CDR3 comprises 15 residues. The CDR3: CASSLSQDGQETQYF. The CDR3 DNA is TGTGCCAGCAGCTTATCCCAGGACGGCCAAGAGACCCAGTACTTC.

V gene TRBV15 combines with J gene TRBJ2-1, with 12 bases matching TRBD2. This CDR3 spans 17 amino acids. Looked up from germline, CDR1 is LNHNV and CDR2 is YYDKDF (reference sequence). V gave up 5 bases and J gave up 4 bases; unmatched junction bases: 9. Written as DNA, the CDR3 is TGTGCCACCAGCGGCCCCCTAGCGGGGGGGCCATACAATGAGCAGTTCTTC. It codes for CATSGPLAGGPYNEQFF.

The chain couples TRBV12-3 or TRBV12-4 to TRBJ2-2; D not certain. V lost 3 bases to trimming and J lost 1 base, with 12 bases between them. CDR3 length: 16 amino acids. For the CDR3, the DNA is TGTGCCAGCAGTTTTCGGCAGGCCGGGAACACCGGGGAGCTGTTTTTT. Translated, it gives CASSFRQAGNTGELFF.

This chain uses TRBV15 with TRBJ2-5; D remains unclear. The germline V gene encodes CDR1 LNHNV and CDR2 YYDKDF (reference sequence). This CDR3 is built from 15 residues. V dropped 0 bases and J dropped 9 bases, with 17 bases sitting between them. The CDR3 sequence: CATSRERGQPEPQYF. The DNA of the CDR3 is TGTGCCACCAGCAGAGAGCGTGGGCAACCTGAGCCCCAGTACTTC.

In this sample, this clonotype turned up a few times. This chain links TRBV11-3 with TRBJ2-1; D not certain. V was shortened by 6 bases and J by 5 bases, with 14 bases between the two germline ends. The germline V gene encodes CDR1 SGHNT and CDR2 YENEEA. CDR3 length: 14 amino acids. The DNA for the CDR3 is TGTGCCAGCAGGCGATGGGATGAACACAATGAGCAGTTCTTC. Protein product: CASRRWDEHNEQFF.

The J gene is TRBJ2-4, the V gene TRBV7-9; D possibly uses TRBD1 or TRBD2 (6 bases each). Trimming stripped 5 bases from V and 0 bases from J, with 11 bases between. The CDR3 has 15 residues. From germline, CDR1 is SEHNR and CDR2 FQNEAQ (reference sequence). The CDR3 loop reads CASSPGALAKNIQYF. The DNA of the CDR3 is TGTGCCAGCAGCCCGGGGGCCCTAGCCAAAAACATTCAGTACTTC.

V gene TRBV30 combines with J gene TRBJ2-2; possibly TRBD2 for D (5 bases). The germline V gene has CDR1 GTSNPN and CDR2 SVGIG (reference sequence). This CDR3 contains 13 residues. Trimming shortened V by 8 bases and J by 2 bases, and 12 bases separated the two germline ends. For the CDR3, the DNA is TGTGCCCGTAGGACTGAAAACACCGGGGAGCTGTTTTTT. Its translation: CARRTENTGELFF.

The chain carries TRBV5-1 and TRBJ2-1; TRBD2 matches at 7 bases. CDR1 is SGHRS, CDR2 YFSETQ, per germline. The junction had 5 bases not matched to a gene; V was cut back by 0 bases and J by 5 bases. CDR3 size: 15 residues. Here the CDR3 DNA reads TGCGCCAGCAGCTTGGCTAACGGGGGGAACAATGAGCAGTTCTTC. Amino acids: CASSLANGGNNEQFF.

The J gene is TRBJ1-6, the V gene TRBV7-9; D remains ambiguous. CDR1 SEHNR and CDR2 FQNEAQ come from the germline V gene (reference sequence). The CDR3 length is 14 residues. The V end was cut by 4 bases, the J end by 11 bases, with 15 bases between. CDR3 coding DNA: TGTGCCAGCAGCTCCGACACCTCAGTAACACCCCTCCACTTT. Protein sequence: CASSSDTSVTPLHF.

The sample holds a few counts of this clonotype. The rearrangement uses TRBV9 and TRBJ2-1; unclear D gene. The V gene's germline CDR1 is SGDLS and CDR2 YYNGEE. The CDR3 extends over 15 amino acids. V shed 0 bases and J shed 0 bases, with 7 bases lying between them. The CDR3 here is CASSVEAGSYNEQFF. CDR3 nucleotides: TGTGCCAGCAGCGTAGAGGCAGGCTCCTACAATGAGCAGTTCTTC.

This clonotype turned up a few times. The J gene is TRBJ2-7, the V gene TRBV6-2 or TRBV6-3; 8 bases agree with TRBD2. Per the germline V gene, CDR1 is MNHEY and CDR2 is SVGEGT. The junction had 4 bases not matched to a gene; V was cut back by 0 bases and J by 3 bases. The CDR3 length is 15 residues. CDR3 DNA: TGTGCCAGCAGTTACTCGGGGACTAGTTTCTACGAGCAGTACTTC. As protein: CASSYSGTSFYEQYF.

The chain links TRBV5-6 to TRBJ1-2; 10 nucleotides agree with TRBD1. Germline V CDR1 and CDR2: SGHDT, YYEEEE. The CDR3 spans 18 residues. V shed 4 bases, J shed 5 bases, and the junction held 17 bases outside the gene matches. In nucleotides, the CDR3 is TGTGCCAGCAGCCGGGGGACGGGGACAGGGGCCACCGGGTATGGCTACACCTTC. This translates into CASSRGTGTGATGYGYTF.

This sequence joins TRBV27 and TRBJ2-1; no reliable D call. The CDR3 contains 14 residues. Germline CDR1 is MNHEY and CDR2 is SMNVEV (reference sequence). V lost 2 bases and J lost 0, with 5 bases in between. CDR3: CASSLALSYNEQFF. The DNA for the CDR3 is TGTGCCAGCAGTTTAGCGCTCTCCTACAATGAGCAGTTCTTC.

Many counts were recorded for this clonotype. V usage is TRBV7-2 and J usage is TRBJ2-1; a possible D gene is TRBD2 (6 bases). The CDR3 is 17 amino acids. Germline V gene sequence: CDR1 SGHTA, CDR2 FQGNSA. Deletions cut 4 bases from V and 10 bases from J, with 26 bases between. CDR3 sequence (DNA): TGTGCCAGCAGCTCCGCCCTATTAGCGGCTAGGCGAGGGGAGCAGTTCTTC. As protein: CASSSALLAARRGEQFF. The complete variable domain, with remaining parts taken from reference TRBV7-2 and TRBJ2-1, reads GAGVSQSPSNKVTEKGKDVELRCDPISGHTALYWYRQSLGQGLEFLIYFQGNSAPDKSGLPSDRFSAERTGGSVSTLTIQRTQQEDSAVYLCASSSALLAARRGEQFFGPGTRLTVL.

This sequence joins TRBV10-3 and TRBJ2-3; D remains unclear. Trimming took 10 bases from V and 2 from J, leaving 16 bases between them. CDR1 ENHRY and CDR2 SYGVKD come from the germline V gene. There are 14 residues in the CDR3. In DNA, the CDR3 is TGTGCCACTCAAAGAGGATGGAACACAGATACGCAGTATTTT. The encoded protein is CATQRGWNTDTQYF.

This clonotype was seen just once. V and J are TRBV7-6 and TRBJ1-2, with a possible D match to TRBD1 (5 bases). V lost 6 bases, J lost 8 bases, and 16 bases lay in between. CDR1 is SGHVS, CDR2 FNYEAQ, per germline. The CDR3 covers 13 residues. The DNA of the CDR3 is TGTGCCAGCAGGAGCCTCCCGGGGGGAGGCTACACCTTC. It is translated as CASRSLPGGGYTF.

The chain joins TRBV5-1 to TRBJ2-1; a weak D match, TRBD2 (6 bases). Germline V gene sequence: CDR1 SGHRS, CDR2 YFSETQ. Trimming shortened V by 0 bases and J by 2 bases, and 12 bases separated the two germline ends. This CDR3 comprises 16 residues. CDR3 amino acids: CASSLEPGAAYNEQFF. The DNA of the CDR3 is TGCGCCAGCAGCTTGGAACCGGGAGCCGCCTACAATGAGCAGTTCTTC.

The chain links TRBV4-3 to TRBJ2-7, with a weak D call TRBD1 (5 bases). Germline V CDR1 and CDR2: LGHNA, YSLEER. Trimming removed 0 bases at V and 3 bases at J, with 30 bases between. The CDR3 runs to 21 residues. Here the CDR3 DNA reads TGCGCCAGCAGCCAAGATATTGCTTGGGGCAGTTTGTCAGCAAACTACTACGAGCAGTACTTC. As protein: CASSQDIAWGSLSANYYEQYF.

In regard to this clonotype: In this CDR3 the conserved last residue, phenylalanine or tryptophan, is missing, so a read error is likely. The chain recombines TRBV9 with TRBJ2-4, with D perhaps TRBD1 (7 bases). CDR1 and CDR2 from the germline V gene are SGDLS and YYNGEE. The CDR3 is 17 residues long. Between the trimmed V and J ends, which lost 4 bases and 0 bases, there was a span of 17 bases. CDR3 sequence: CASSQGGRALAKNIQYL. CDR3 DNA: TGTGCCAGCAGCCAGGGGGGCAGGGCTTTAGCCAAAAACATTCAGTACTTA.

The chain combines TRBV5-1 with TRBJ2-5; TRBD1 agrees at 7 bases. Germline CDR1 reads SGHRS; CDR2 reads YFSETQ. The CDR3 sequence is 15 residues long. The V and J ends lost 2 bases and 5 bases, in that order; junction bases with no gene match: 9. The CDR3 protein is CASSLEGQAGETQYF. Written as DNA, the CDR3 is TGCGCCAGCAGCTTAGAAGGACAGGCCGGGGAGACCCAGTACTTC.

DNA for the CDR3: TGCGCCAGCAGCCACGAATCTCAGGGGAAAGCTGGGCAGTTCTTC. It encodes CASSHESQGKAGQFF. This chain links TRBV4-1 with TRBJ2-1, with D maybe TRBD1 (6 bases). The CDR3 consists of 15 residues. The germline V gene encodes CDR1 MGHRA and CDR2 YSYEKL. Trimming shortened V by 3 bases and J by 12 bases, and 21 bases separated the two germline ends.

The chain uses TRBV5-6 and TRBJ1-2; D is ambiguous. This CDR3 is 15 amino acids long. Germline assignment: CDR1 SGHDT and CDR2 YYEEEE. V was cut by 0 bases and J by 5 bases, with 14 bases left in between. This CDR3 reads CASSLAPRSGYGYTF. Written as DNA, the CDR3 is TGTGCCAGCAGCTTGGCCCCAAGGAGCGGATATGGCTACACCTTC.

This clonotype occurred a few times. The chain employs TRBV29-1 and TRBJ2-7; tentative D call: TRBD1 (5 bases). The V end lost 8 bases, the J end lost 2 bases, and 13 bases lay between the germline ends. Germline-derived CDR1 and CDR2 are SQVTM and ANQGSEA. The CDR3 loop spans 12 amino acids. The CDR3 region has the DNA TGCAGCTCCCAGGACACTCCCTACGAGCAGTACTTC. Residues: CSSQDTPYEQYF.

This clonotype was seen a handful of times. The CDR3 protein is CSARDPGPRRNTEAFF. Here the CDR3 DNA reads TGCAGTGCTAGAGATCCTGGTCCGCGCAGGAACACTGAAGCTTTCTTT. The chain uses TRBV20-1 and TRBJ1-1, with unresolved D. The germline CDR1 and CDR2 sequences are DFQATT and SNEGSKA (reference sequence). V shed 0 bases and J shed 1 base, with 15 bases lying between them. This CDR3 contains 16 residues.

This clonotype has a count of ten or more. The chain combines TRBV5-4 with TRBJ2-7, with 8 positions matching TRBD1. The CDR3 covers 14 residues. V gave up 4 bases and J gave up 2 bases; unmatched junction bases: 5. Germline V CDR1 and CDR2: SGHNT, YYREEE (reference sequence). This chain's CDR3 is CASSPHRGAYEQYF. CDR3 nucleotide sequence: TGTGCCAGCAGCCCCCACAGGGGGGCCTACGAGCAGTACTTC. Drawing the rest from reference TRBV5-4 and TRBJ2-7, the complete variable domain is ETGVTQSPTHLIKTRGQQVTLRCSSQSGHNTVSWYQQALGQGPQFIFQYYREEENGRGNFPPRFSGLQFPNYSSELNVNALELDDSALYLCASSPHRGAYEQYFGPGTRLTVT.